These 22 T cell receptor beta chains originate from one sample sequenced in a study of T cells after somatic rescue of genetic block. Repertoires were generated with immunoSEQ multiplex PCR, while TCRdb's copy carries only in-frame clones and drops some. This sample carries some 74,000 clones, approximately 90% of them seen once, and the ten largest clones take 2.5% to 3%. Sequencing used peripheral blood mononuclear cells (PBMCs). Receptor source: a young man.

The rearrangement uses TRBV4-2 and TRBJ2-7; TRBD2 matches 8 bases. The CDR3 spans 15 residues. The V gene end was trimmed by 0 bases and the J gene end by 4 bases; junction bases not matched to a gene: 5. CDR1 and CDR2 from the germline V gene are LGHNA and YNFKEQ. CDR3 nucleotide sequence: TGTGCCAGCAGCCAAGATGAGCGGGGGTCATACGAGCAGTACTTC. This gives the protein CASSQDERGSYEQYF.

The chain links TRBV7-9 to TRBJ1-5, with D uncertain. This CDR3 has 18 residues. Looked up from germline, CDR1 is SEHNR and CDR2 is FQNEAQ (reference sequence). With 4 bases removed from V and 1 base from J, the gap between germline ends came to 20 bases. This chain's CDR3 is CASSSPPSVWKSNQPQHF. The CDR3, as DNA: TGTGCCAGCAGCTCCCCGCCCTCGGTATGGAAGAGCAATCAGCCCCAGCATTTT.

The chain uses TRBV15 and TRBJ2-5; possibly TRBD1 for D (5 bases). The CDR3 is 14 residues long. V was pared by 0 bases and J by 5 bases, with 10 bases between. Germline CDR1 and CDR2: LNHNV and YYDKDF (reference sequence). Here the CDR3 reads CATSRDQGLETQYF. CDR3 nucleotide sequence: TGTGCCACCAGCAGAGACCAGGGCCTGGAGACCCAGTACTTC. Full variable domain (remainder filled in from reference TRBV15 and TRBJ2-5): DAMVIQNPRYQVTQFGKPVTLSCSQTLNHNVMYWYQQKSSQAPKLLFHYYDKDFNNEADTPDNFQSRRPNTSFCFLDIRSPGLGDTAMYLCATSRDQGLETQYFGPGTRLLVL.

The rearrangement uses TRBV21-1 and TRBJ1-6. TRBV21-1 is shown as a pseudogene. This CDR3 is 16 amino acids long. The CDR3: CASSKGRAGWNSPLHF. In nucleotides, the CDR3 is TGTGCCAGCAGCAAAGGCCGGGCCGGGTGGAACTCACCCCTCCACTTT.

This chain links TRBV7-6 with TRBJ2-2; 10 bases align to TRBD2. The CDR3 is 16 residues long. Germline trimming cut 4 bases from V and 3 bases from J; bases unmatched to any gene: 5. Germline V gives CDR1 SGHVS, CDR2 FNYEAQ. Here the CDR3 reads CASSSRLAGDTGELFF. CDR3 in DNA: TGTGCCAGCAGCTCTAGACTAGCGGGTGACACCGGGGAGCTGTTTTTT.

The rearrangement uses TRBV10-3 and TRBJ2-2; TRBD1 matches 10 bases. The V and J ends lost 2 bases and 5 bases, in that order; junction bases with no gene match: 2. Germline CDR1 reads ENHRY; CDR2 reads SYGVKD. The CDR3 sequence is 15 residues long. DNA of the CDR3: TGTGCCATCAGTGAGCCGGGACAGGGGACCGGGGAGCTGTTTTTT. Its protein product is CAISEPGQGTGELFF.

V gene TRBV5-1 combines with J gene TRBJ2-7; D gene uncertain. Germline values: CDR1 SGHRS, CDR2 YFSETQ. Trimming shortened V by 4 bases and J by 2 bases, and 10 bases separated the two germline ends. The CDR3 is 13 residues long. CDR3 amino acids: CASSSIRAYEQYF. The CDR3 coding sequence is TGCGCCAGCAGCAGTATCAGAGCCTACGAGCAGTACTTC.

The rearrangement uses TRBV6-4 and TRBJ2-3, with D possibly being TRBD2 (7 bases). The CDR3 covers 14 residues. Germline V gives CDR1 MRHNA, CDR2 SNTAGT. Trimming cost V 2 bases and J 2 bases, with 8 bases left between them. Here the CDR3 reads CASSDGGATDTQYF. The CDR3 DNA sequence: TGTGCCAGCAGTGACGGGGGGGCCACAGATACGCAGTATTTT.

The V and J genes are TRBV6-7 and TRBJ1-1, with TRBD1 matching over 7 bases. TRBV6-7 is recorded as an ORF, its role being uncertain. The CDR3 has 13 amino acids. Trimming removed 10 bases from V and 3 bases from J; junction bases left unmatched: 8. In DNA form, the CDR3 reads TGTGCCAACCGGGACAGAGGGGACACTGAAGCTTTCTTT. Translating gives CANRDRGDTEAFF.

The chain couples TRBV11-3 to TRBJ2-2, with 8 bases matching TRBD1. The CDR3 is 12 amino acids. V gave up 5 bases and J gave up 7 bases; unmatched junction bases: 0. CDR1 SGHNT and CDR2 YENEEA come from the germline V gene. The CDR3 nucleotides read TGTGCCAGCAGCACAGGGGGCGGGGAGCTGTTTTTT. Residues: CASSTGGGELFF.

DNA for the CDR3: TGTGCCAGCTCGGGACCGGGACTAGCGGGACAAGAGACCCAGTACTTC. Residues: CASSGPGLAGQETQYF. V is TRBV18 and J is TRBJ2-5; TRBD2 matches 13 bases. Per germline, CDR1 KGHSH and CDR2 LQKENI. J was trimmed by 2 bases and V by 6 bases; bases with no gene match: 6. The CDR3 has 16 residues.

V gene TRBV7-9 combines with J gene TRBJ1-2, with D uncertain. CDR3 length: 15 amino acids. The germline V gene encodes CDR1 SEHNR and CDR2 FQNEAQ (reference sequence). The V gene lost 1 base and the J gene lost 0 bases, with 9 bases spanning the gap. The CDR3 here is CASSLVTRANYGYTF. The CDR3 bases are TGTGCCAGCAGCTTAGTCACGAGGGCTAACTATGGCTACACCTTC.

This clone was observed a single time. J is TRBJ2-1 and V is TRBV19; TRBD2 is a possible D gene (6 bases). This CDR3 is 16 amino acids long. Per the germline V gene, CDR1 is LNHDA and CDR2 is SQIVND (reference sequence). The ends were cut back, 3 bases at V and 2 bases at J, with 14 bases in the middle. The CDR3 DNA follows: TGTGCCAGTAGTATTGGTCGGGAGACGACCTACAATGAGCAGTTCTTC. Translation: CASSIGRETTYNEQFF.

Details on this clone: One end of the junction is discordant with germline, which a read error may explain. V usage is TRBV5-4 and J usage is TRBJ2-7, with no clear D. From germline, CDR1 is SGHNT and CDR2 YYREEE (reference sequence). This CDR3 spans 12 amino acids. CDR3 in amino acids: CASSLLSRVQHF. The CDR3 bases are TGTGCCAGCAGCTTGCTCTCCCGGGTCCAGCACTTC.

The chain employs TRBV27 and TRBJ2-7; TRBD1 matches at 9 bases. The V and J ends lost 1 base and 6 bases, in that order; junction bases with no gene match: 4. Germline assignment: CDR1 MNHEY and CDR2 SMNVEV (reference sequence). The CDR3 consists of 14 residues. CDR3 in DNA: TGTGCCAGCAGTTTATGGGACAGGGCCAGCGAGCAGTACTTC. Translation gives CASSLWDRASEQYF.

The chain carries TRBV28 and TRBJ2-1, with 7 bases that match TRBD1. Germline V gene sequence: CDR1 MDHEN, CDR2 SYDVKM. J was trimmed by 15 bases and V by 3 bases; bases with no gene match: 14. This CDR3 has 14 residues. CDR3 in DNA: TGTGCCAGCAGTTTTCGGACAGGCGGGCTGGGGTGGTTCTTC. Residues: CASSFRTGGLGWFF.

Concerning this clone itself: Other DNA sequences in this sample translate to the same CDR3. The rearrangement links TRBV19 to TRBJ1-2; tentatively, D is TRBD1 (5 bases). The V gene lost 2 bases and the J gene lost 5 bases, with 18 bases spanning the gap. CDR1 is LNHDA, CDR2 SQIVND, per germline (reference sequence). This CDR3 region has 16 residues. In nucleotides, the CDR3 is TGTGCCAGTAGTATACCTCCCCGGACGGGGGTTTATGGCTACACCTTC. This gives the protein CASSIPPRTGVYGYTF.

The CDR3 sequence is CASSVGQGANTGELFF. The CDR3 bases are TGTGCCAGCAGCGTAGGACAGGGCGCGAACACCGGGGAGCTGTTTTTT. The chain couples TRBV9 to TRBJ2-2, with TRBD1 identical over 7 bases. The CDR3 has 16 residues. The V and J ends lost 0 bases and 0 bases, in that order; junction bases with no gene match: 2. Per germline, CDR1 SGDLS and CDR2 YYNGEE.

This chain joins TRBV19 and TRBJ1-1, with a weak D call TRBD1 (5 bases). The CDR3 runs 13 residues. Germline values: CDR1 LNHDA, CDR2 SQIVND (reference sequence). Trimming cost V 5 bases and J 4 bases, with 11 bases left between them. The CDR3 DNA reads TGTGCCAGTAGTGCGAAGGGGACCACTGAAGCTTTCTTT. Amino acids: CASSAKGTTEAFF.

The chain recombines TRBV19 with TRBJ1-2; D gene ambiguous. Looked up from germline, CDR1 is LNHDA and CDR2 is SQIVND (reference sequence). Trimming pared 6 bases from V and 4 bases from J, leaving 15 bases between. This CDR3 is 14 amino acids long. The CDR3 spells CASRRTATGYGYTF. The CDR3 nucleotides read TGTGCCAGTAGAAGAACAGCGACGGGCTATGGCTACACCTTC.

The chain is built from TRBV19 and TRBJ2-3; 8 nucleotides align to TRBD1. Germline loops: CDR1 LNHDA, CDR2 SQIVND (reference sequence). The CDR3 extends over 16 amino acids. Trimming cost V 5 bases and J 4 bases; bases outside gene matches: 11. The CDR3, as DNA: TGTGCCAGTAGTCCCATTAGTTCACAGGGGGCAGATACGCAGTATTTT. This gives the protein CASSPISSQGADTQYF. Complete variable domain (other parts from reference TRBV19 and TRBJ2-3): DGGITQSPKYLFRKEGQNVTLSCEQNLNHDAMYWYRQDPGQGLRLIYYSQIVNDFQKGDIAEGYSVSREKKESFPLTVTSAQKNPTAFYLCASSPISSQGADTQYFGPGTRLTVL.

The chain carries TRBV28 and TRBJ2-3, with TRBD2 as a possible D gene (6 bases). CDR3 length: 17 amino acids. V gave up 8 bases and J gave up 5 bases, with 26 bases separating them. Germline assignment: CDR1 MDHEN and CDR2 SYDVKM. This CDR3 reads CASAPLGGKGVGDTQYF. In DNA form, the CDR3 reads TGTGCCAGCGCCCCATTGGGAGGTAAAGGAGTGGGAGATACGCAGTATTTT.